Sequencing of this T cell receptor beta chain was carried out in a study of regulatory T cells in long-lasting Graves disease. Study findings and constraints: Thyroid tissue went unstudied; only peripheral blood was examined. Persistent Graves' patients showed less TCR diversity than newly diagnosed ones.

With iRepertoire HTBI primers and Arm-PCR of CDR3 regions, TCR beta libraries were built. TCRdb re-analysed the multiplex PCR reads in MiXCR, keeping a single row per CDR3 protein. The sample yields 400,000 to 500,000 distinct CDR3 sequences, under 25% seen once. This clonotype was picked up a small number of times. Its antigen is not known. The ends lost 4 bases at V and 0 bases at J; junction bases unmatched: 3. Germline CDR1 reads SGHRS; CDR2 reads YFSETQ. This CDR3 comprises 14 residues. Time point described: persistent/refractory GD, antithyroid drugs over 5 years with positive TRAb. The authors made the TCR library using RNA they extracted from PBMCs.

The material sequenced was peripheral blood mononuclear cells (PBMCs), taken when the disease was refractory, from a patient treated with antithyroid drugs. The clonotype comes from a female donor with Graves disease. The rearrangement links TRBV5-1 to TRBJ2-5; TRBD1 aligns across 7 bases. CDR3 loop: CASSNGQDQETQYF. As DNA, the CDR3 is TGCGCCAGCAGCAACGGACAGGACCAAGAGACCCAGTACTTC.